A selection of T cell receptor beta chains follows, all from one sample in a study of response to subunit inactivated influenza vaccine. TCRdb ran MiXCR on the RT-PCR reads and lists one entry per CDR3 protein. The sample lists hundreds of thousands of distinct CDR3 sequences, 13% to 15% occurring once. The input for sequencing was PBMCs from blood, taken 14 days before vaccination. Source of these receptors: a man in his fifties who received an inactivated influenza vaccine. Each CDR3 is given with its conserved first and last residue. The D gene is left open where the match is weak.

CDR3 protein: CASSQDWSTLGQAHNEQFF; D gene: TRBD1; V gene: TRBV4-1; CDR3 length: 19
CDR3 protein: CASSRILDNEQFF; D gene: .; V gene: TRBV18; CDR3 length: 13
CDR3 protein: CSVDSWDNEQFF; D gene: .; V gene: TRBV29-1; CDR3 length: 12
CDR3 protein: CASSYPGLQETQYF; D gene: .; V gene: TRBV6-5; CDR3 length: 14
CDR3 protein: CASSATSGSSSRLFF; D gene: TRBD2; V gene: TRBV12-3/TRBV12-4; CDR3 length: 15
CDR3 protein: CASSLEGGLAEQYF; D gene: TRBD2; V gene: TRBV12-3/TRBV12-4; CDR3 length: 14
CDR3 protein: CASSQEAASGNTIYF; D gene: .; V gene: TRBV4-3; CDR3 length: 15
CDR3 protein: CASSYSRGSTEAFF; D gene: .; V gene: TRBV6-5; CDR3 length: 14
CDR3 protein: CSAYMPSRGTDTQYF; D gene: .; V gene: TRBV20-1; CDR3 length: 15
CDR3 protein: CASSLAWGGNEKLFF; D gene: .; V gene: TRBV5-1; CDR3 length: 15
CDR3 protein: CASSPWTVNTIYF; D gene: .; V gene: TRBV25-1; CDR3 length: 13
CDR3 protein: CASSGSGARNTGELFF; D gene: .; V gene: TRBV18; CDR3 length: 16
CDR3 protein: CASSPPGTSSGANVLTF; D gene: TRBD2; V gene: TRBV12-3/TRBV12-4; CDR3 length: 17
CDR3 protein: CASSIGTGEHGYTF; D gene: TRBD1; V gene: TRBV7-9; CDR3 length: 14
CDR3 protein: CASSRLPGTHTYEQYF; D gene: .; V gene: TRBV19; CDR3 length: 16
CDR3 protein: CSASGRPGEKLFF; D gene: .; V gene: TRBV20-1; CDR3 length: 13
CDR3 protein: CSAGREVETQYF; D gene: TRBD2; V gene: TRBV20-1; CDR3 length: 12
CDR3 protein: CCAREIRGLRNIQYF; D gene: .; V gene: TRBV20-1; CDR3 length: 15
CDR3 protein: CATSDSWGNEQFF; D gene: .; V gene: TRBV24-1; CDR3 length: 13
CDR3 protein: CSARGIAVGETQYF; D gene: .; V gene: TRBV20-1; CDR3 length: 14
CDR3 protein: CASSHDSGAETQYF; D gene: TRBD2; V gene: TRBV4-1; CDR3 length: 14
CDR3 protein: CSARASVGSDTQYF; D gene: .; V gene: TRBV20-1; CDR3 length: 14
CDR3 protein: CASSSLFSYEQYF; D gene: .; V gene: TRBV27; CDR3 length: 13
CDR3 protein: CASSPDRGLGANVLTF; D gene: TRBD1; V gene: TRBV6-1; CDR3 length: 16
CDR3 protein: CASSGLGLSSYEQYF; D gene: .; V gene: TRBV6-2/TRBV6-3; CDR3 length: 15
CDR3 protein: CASSRQGGGYTF; D gene: .; V gene: TRBV3-1; CDR3 length: 12
CDR3 protein: CASSLSESGEQFF; D gene: .; V gene: TRBV5-1; CDR3 length: 13
CDR3 protein: CASGDVLYEQYF; D gene: .; V gene: TRBV6-5; CDR3 length: 12
CDR3 protein: CASSEQNTDTQYF; D gene: .; V gene: TRBV9; CDR3 length: 13
CDR3 protein: CSDNDRGLIITGELFF; D gene: TRBD1; V gene: TRBV20-1; CDR3 length: 16
CDR3 protein: CASRSTGANSGNTIYF; D gene: TRBD1; V gene: TRBV5-1; CDR3 length: 16
CDR3 protein: CATSDSDPGPRGTGELFF; D gene: .; V gene: TRBV24-1; CDR3 length: 18
CDR3 protein: CSVVRRGGEQYF; D gene: .; V gene: TRBV20-1; CDR3 length: 12
CDR3 protein: CASSLTIWAPSTDTQYF; D gene: .; V gene: TRBV12-3/TRBV12-4; CDR3 length: 17
CDR3 protein: CASSSRQGWRFF; D gene: .; V gene: TRBV5-6; CDR3 length: 12
CDR3 protein: CASCPASGSPSYEQYF; D gene: TRBD2; V gene: TRBV6-2/TRBV6-3; CDR3 length: 16
CDR3 protein: CASSWEGSPAETQYF; D gene: TRBD2; V gene: TRBV5-1; CDR3 length: 15
CDR3 protein: CASRWRDSGDTQYF; D gene: .; V gene: TRBV7-2; CDR3 length: 14
CDR3 protein: CASSLSRLRLSGANVLTF; D gene: .; V gene: TRBV7-8; CDR3 length: 18
CDR3 protein: CASTPGGAGAYEQYF; D gene: .; V gene: TRBV12-3/TRBV12-4; CDR3 length: 15
CDR3 protein: CASSVPALTSGNYNEQFF; D gene: TRBD2; V gene: TRBV10-2; CDR3 length: 18
CDR3 protein: CASKADSGRNYGYTF; D gene: .; V gene: TRBV25-1; CDR3 length: 15
CDR3 protein: CASSFFGGKTQYF; D gene: .; V gene: TRBV12-3/TRBV12-4; CDR3 length: 13
CDR3 protein: CASSLVPAETQYF; D gene: .; V gene: TRBV5-1; CDR3 length: 13
CDR3 protein: CASSLSGGQDNEQFF; D gene: TRBD2; V gene: TRBV5-1; CDR3 length: 15